The text below deals with one TCR beta chain. The antigen is unknown. TCRdb keeps only in-frame clones here, not all; method: immunoSEQ multiplex PCR. The sample shows 50,000 or so clones, roughly 82% of them seen only once. The sample belongs to a study of PD-L1 blockade in urothelial cancer. Looking at the study overall: The patients first took atezolizumab around 2014, receiving 1,200 mg intravenously every 3 weeks. Study-wide points: Prediction of better survival came from below-median pretreatment blood TCR clonality.

Patients yielded 1 to 8 samples each, pretreatment and on-treatment. With 1 base removed from V and 5 bases from J, the gap between germline ends came to 9 bases. CDR3 length: 13 residues. CDR1 and CDR2 from the germline V gene are GTSNPN and SVGIG (reference sequence). The receptor's source is a man between 65 and 85 years old with urothelial cancer. The sample in question was PBMCs, obtained around atezolizumab (anti-PD-L1) treatment. The chain uses TRBV30 and TRBJ2-1, with D possibly being TRBD2 (6 bases). CDR3 DNA sequence: TGTGCCTGGAGTGCCGGGGGTAACAATGAGCAGTTCTTC. The encoded protein is CAWSAGGNNEQFF.